This is a list of T cell receptor beta chains from one sample in a study of somatic mutations in cytotoxic T cells in rheumatoid arthritis. Clones were sequenced by immunoSEQ multiplex PCR, and TCRdb holds only the in-frame ones, with some missing. This sample has around 16,000 clones; 60% to 80% occur once, and the top ten carry about 12%. Sequences were obtained from CD8+ T cells sorted from blood. These TCRs come from an adult with rheumatoid arthritis. The CDR3 runs from the conserved cysteine through the conserved F or W. Each record gives: V gene, D gene, J gene, CDR3 length, clone size, CDR3 DNA, CDR3 protein. D genes are given only for firm matches. Rows give clone size only sometimes, using once, few, many, or a class for an expanded clone.

>TRBV11-2|.|TRBJ2-1|14|.
TGTGCCAGCAGCTTGAAGGGGTTCGGGATTGAGCAGTTCTTC
CASSLKGFGIEQFF
>TRBV7-6|TRBD1|TRBJ2-3|17|.
TGTGCCGGCCGGGGAGGGGGCGGACAGGGGGTTACAGATACGCAGTATTTT
CAGRGGGGQGVTDTQYF
>TRBV6-5|.|TRBJ1-1|14|.
TGTGCCAGCAGTTACTCTCCAGGGATGGGTGAAGCTTTCTTT
CASSYSPGMGEAFF
>TRBV5-1|.|TRBJ2-1|21|.
TGCGCCAGCAGCCTGGCAGAGGACAGGGCGAGGGGACTAGGGGACAGCAATGAGCAGTTCTTC
CASSLAEDRARGLGDSNEQFF
>TRBV2|TRBD1|TRBJ1-6|16|.
TGTGCCAGCAGTGGCCCCCGGACAGGACTTAATTTACCCCTCCACTTT
CASSGPRTGLNLPLHF
>TRBV19|.|TRBJ2-5|14|.
TGTGCCAGTAGTATAGTCCCTAGCACGGAGACCCAGTACTTC
CASSIVPSTETQYF
>TRBV27|.|TRBJ1-5|16|.
.
CASSSSPWGSNQPQHF
>TRBV7-6|.|TRBJ2-7|14|once
TGTGCCAGCAGCCTTGGCGTCAGTGGGTACGAGCAGTACTTC
CASSLGVSGYEQYF
>TRBV15|TRBD2|TRBJ2-3|15|few
TGTGCCACCAGCAGAGGTAGCGGGGACGCAGATACGCAGTATTTT
CATSRGSGDADTQYF
>TRBV19|.|TRBJ1-1|11|.
TGTGCCAGTTGTGGCGGCACTGAAGCTTTCTTT
CASCGGTEAFF
>TRBV2|.|TRBJ1-5|16|once
TGTGCCAGCAGTGTTCAGGGGTTTGTGAGCAATCAGCCCCAGCATTTT
CASSVQGFVSNQPQHF
>TRBV7-9|.|TRBJ1-1|16|.
TGTGCCAGCAGCCCCCGCGGCGGGTCTGCTCACACTGAAGCTTTCTTT
CASSPRGGSAHTEAFF
>TRBV14|.|TRBJ1-1|12|.
TGTGCCAGCAGCCCGGGAACCTTCGGGGGGATCTTT
CASSPGTFGGIF
>TRBV4-1|.|TRBJ1-5|17|few
TGCGCCAGCAGCCAAGACCACGCAGGGGTAAAGAATCAGCCCCAGCATTTT
CASSQDHAGVKNQPQHF
>TRBV10-3|.|TRBJ2-1|16|.
TGTGCCATCAGCCCCGTTGGACGTCAATCCTACAATGAGCAGTTCTTC
CAISPVGRQSYNEQFF
>TRBV11-2|.|TRBJ2-3|12|.
TGTGCCAGCAGCAGCTCTACAGATACGCAGTATTTT
CASSSSTDTQYF
>TRBV18|.|TRBJ1-2|15|.
TGTGCCAGCTCACCAAAGGAAAGGGTTGGCTATGGCTACACCTTC
CASSPKERVGYGYTF
>TRBV27|TRBD1|TRBJ1-5|16|once
TGTGCCAGCAGTTCGAGGGGGCAACTTGGCAATCAGCCCCAGCATTTT
CASSSRGQLGNQPQHF
>TRBV27|.|TRBJ2-1|15|.
TGTGCCAGCAGTTCCGGGGGGCCCACCTACAATGAGCAGTTCTTC
CASSSGGPTYNEQFF
>TRBV7-9|TRBD1|TRBJ1-1|15|.
TGTGCCAGCAGCTCCGCGGACAGGGGGGACACTGAAGCTTTCTTT
CASSSADRGDTEAFF
>TRBV4-1|TRBD2|TRBJ2-7|17|.
TGCGCCAGCAGCCAAGGCCCCCCTAGCGGGGAACTCTACGAGCAGTACTTC
CASSQGPPSGELYEQYF
>TRBV7-6|TRBD1|TRBJ2-2|15|.
TGTGCCAGCAGCTCCCGGGACAGGAACACCGGGGAGCTGTTTTTT
CASSSRDRNTGELFF
>TRBV28|TRBD1|TRBJ1-5|15|.
TGTGCCAGCAGGCCCGGGACAGGGATTGATCAGCCCCAGCATTTT
CASRPGTGIDQPQHF
>TRBV19|.|TRBJ2-7|15|once
TGTGCCAGTAGTATAGCGGGCTCAAGCTCCTACGAGCAGTACTTC
CASSIAGSSSYEQYF
>TRBV6-6|TRBD1|TRBJ2-1|12|.
TGTGCCAGCAGTTACCCAGGGGGTGAGCAGTTCTTC
CASSYPGGEQFF
>TRBV9|TRBD1|TRBJ2-1|16|once
TGTGCCAGCAGCGTAGCAAAGGACAGGTCCTACAATGAGCAGTTCTTC
CASSVAKDRSYNEQFF
>TRBV6-4|.|TRBJ2-3|14|.
TGTGCCAGCAGTTTCAAGGGAAGCACAGATACGCAGTATTTT
CASSFKGSTDTQYF
>TRBV6-5|.|TRBJ1-5|15|.
TGTGCCAGCAGTCCCGGGGAGAATAGCAATCAGCCCCAGCATTTT
CASSPGENSNQPQHF
>TRBV7-2|TRBD1|TRBJ1-6|16|few
TGTGCCAGCAGCCCAGGGGAACAGGGGGCGTATTCACCCCTCCACTTT
CASSPGEQGAYSPLHF
>TRBV6-4|TRBD2|TRBJ2-1|15|.
TGTGCCAGCAGCCCTCTAGCGGGGCACTACAATGAGCAGTTCTTC
CASSPLAGHYNEQFF
>TRBV9|TRBD2|TRBJ2-3|17|.
TGTGCCAGCAGCGTAGTCGGGGGGGCCTTTAGCACAGATACGCAGTATTTT
CASSVVGGAFSTDTQYF
>TRBV7-9|.|TRBJ2-7|14|.
TGTGCCAGCAGCTCGGCCGGAGCATCCTACGAGCAGTACTTC
CASSSAGASYEQYF
>TRBV6-1|.|TRBJ1-4|15|.
TGTGCCAGTTGGGTGTGGGAGGGAGCAGTTTGGGAACTGTTTTTT
CASWVWEGAVWELFF
>TRBV4-1|TRBD1|TRBJ1-3|16|few
TGCGCCAGCAGTCAGCGCGAGGGGGCGCTCGGAAACACCATATATTTT
CASSQREGALGNTIYF
>TRBV7-2|.|TRBJ1-1|16|.
TGTGCCAGCAGCTTAGAATCCTGGGGAGGGGACACTGAAGCTTTCTTT
CASSLESWGGDTEAFF
>TRBV7-6|.|TRBJ2-5|13|once
TGTGCCAGCAGCTTAGTCGACCAAGAGACCCAGTACTTC
CASSLVDQETQYF
>TRBV14|.|TRBJ1-6|16|.
TGTGCCAGCAGCCAGGAGGGTTCGTACTATAATTCACCCCTCCACTTT
CASSQEGSYYNSPLHF
>TRBV2|TRBD1|TRBJ1-5|15|.
TGTGCCAGCGGTGAGAGCGTAGGACGACAGGGCGAAAAGCATTTT
CASGESVGRQGEKHF
>TRBV5-4|TRBD1|TRBJ1-6|15|.
TGTGCCAGCGGACGGACAGGGGAGTACAATTCACCCCTCCACTTT
CASGRTGEYNSPLHF
>TRBV7-9|.|TRBJ1-2|14|.
TGTGCCAGCAGCTTAAGGACAGTTAACTATGGCTACACCTTC
CASSLRTVNYGYTF
>TRBV4-1|.|TRBJ1-4|12|few
TGCGCCAGCAGCCAAGGTGGAGAAAAACTGTTTTTT
CASSQGGEKLFF
>TRBV27|.|TRBJ2-2|14|few
TGTGCCAGCACAGATCGGGGGGCCACCGGGGAGCTGTTTTTT
CASTDRGATGELFF
>TRBV5-1|.|TRBJ2-2|17|.
TGCGCCAGCAGCCCGGGAGACGGGGGACTCAACACCGGGGAGCTGTTTTTT
CASSPGDGGLNTGELFF
>TRBV7-9|TRBD1|TRBJ1-6|14|.
TGTGCCAGCAGCCAGACAGGGGGGAATTCACCCCTCCACTTT
CASSQTGGNSPLHF
>TRBV7-8|.|TRBJ1-1|13|.
TGTGCCAGCAGCTTAGGGGTGCGGGCAGAAGCTTTCTTT
CASSLGVRAEAFF
>TRBV5-4|.|TRBJ2-5|13|.
TGTGCCAGCAGCTTTTCAGGGGGGGAGACCCAGTACTTC
CASSFSGGETQYF
>TRBV19|TRBD2|TRBJ2-1|14|.
TGTGCCAGTAGTATACTTTTAGCGGGTAATGAGCAGTTCTTC
CASSILLAGNEQFF
>TRBV27|.|TRBJ1-2|16|.
TGTGCCAGCAGTTTACGCGGGGGAGGCGCTAACTATGGCTACACCTTC
CASSLRGGGANYGYTF
>TRBV4-2|TRBD2|TRBJ2-1|15|once
TGTGCCAGCAGCCAAGGGACTAGCATCGACAATGAGCAGTTCTTC
CASSQGTSIDNEQFF
>TRBV5-1|.|TRBJ1-5|14|few
TGCGCCAGCAGCTTGGGCACCCCGAATCAGCCCCAGCATTTT
CASSLGTPNQPQHF
>TRBV30|TRBD2|TRBJ2-1|15|.
TGTGCCTGGAGTGGGACTAGCGGGTTTTACAATGAGCAGTTCTTC
CAWSGTSGFYNEQFF
>TRBV6-4|TRBD1|TRBJ1-5|14|.
TGTGCCAGCAGTGAGACAGGGGAGAATCAGCCCCAGCATTTT
CASSETGENQPQHF
>TRBV7-9|TRBD1|TRBJ2-5|15|.
TGTGCCAGCAGCCCCCGGACAGGGACGCAAGAGACCCAGTACTTC
CASSPRTGTQETQYF